Given below is one TCR beta chain in context. This record belongs to a study of technical replicates of blood from several donors. The CDR3 consists of 15 residues. Trimming pared 3 bases from V and 2 bases from J, leaving 12 bases between. Germline V CDR1 and CDR2: ENHRY, SYGVKD. Only in-frame clones appear in the TCRdb table, and some are missing; sequencing was by immunoSEQ multiplex PCR. Here the sample spans under 90,000 clones, around 97% being singletons. The J gene is TRBJ2-3, the V gene TRBV10-3, with D tentatively TRBD2 (5 bases). Material for sequencing was T cells isolated from PBMCs. The receptor was derived from a human donor in good health. The chain's CDR3 is CAISDRGWDTDTQYF. The DNA of the CDR3 is TGTGCCATCAGTGACCGGGGTTGGGACACAGATACGCAGTATTTT.